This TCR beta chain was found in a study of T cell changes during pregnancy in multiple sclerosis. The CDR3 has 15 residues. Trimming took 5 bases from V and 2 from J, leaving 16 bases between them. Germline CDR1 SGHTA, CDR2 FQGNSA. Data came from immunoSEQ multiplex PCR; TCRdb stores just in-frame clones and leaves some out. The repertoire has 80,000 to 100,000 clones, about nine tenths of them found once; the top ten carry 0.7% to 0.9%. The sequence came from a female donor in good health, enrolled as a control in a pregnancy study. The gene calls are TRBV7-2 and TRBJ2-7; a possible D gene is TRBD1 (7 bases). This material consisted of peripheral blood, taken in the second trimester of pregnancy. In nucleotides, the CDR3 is TGTGCCAGCAGCCCAGGCAGGGGGAGGACCTACGAGCAGTACTTC. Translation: CASSPGRGRTYEQYF.